This T cell receptor beta chain is from a study of T cell repertoires in cytomegalovirus infection. Study-wide background: HLA-C-restricted CMV epitopes, recently identified, and well-studied HLA-B-restricted ones were used by the study. TCR beta signatures that were public indicated CMV infection and matching HLA type. Study observations and caveats: In two of eight donors, the top clonotype was HLA-C-restricted CMV-specific. The cumulative frequency of public TCR beta families identified carriers of CMV plus the relevant HLA.

As regards this clonotype: What it binds is not known.

CDR3 size: 15 residues. V lost 5 bases to trimming and J lost 8 bases; unmatched junction nucleotides: 11. The germline V gene has CDR1 SGHVS and CDR2 FNYEAQ. TCRdb redid the calling of the reads with MiXCR, one entry per CDR3 protein. Altogether fewer than 900,000 distinct CDR3 sequences are present, almost 30% being singletons, with the ten largest covering under 15%. The specimen was cultured CD8+ T cells from PBMCs, collected from culture after CMV antigen stimulation. This chain connects TRBV7-6 to TRBJ1-4; 7 bases are shared with TRBD1. The receptor was isolated from a human donor in good health (CMV status not recorded). Some clones in this sample may be carry-over from other donors' samples. This chain's CDR3 is CASSPLTGFGEKLFF. The CDR3 bases are TGTGCCAGCAGCCCACTGACAGGGTTTGGGGAAAAACTGTTTTTT.